The T cell receptor beta chain under discussion was sequenced for a study of blood T cell repertoires in COVID-19. About the research overall: Sample material is recorded as cDNA or gDNA derived from T cells, B-cell-depleted T cells, or PBMCs.

Under the authors' procedure: Amplification from reference gene primers served as the basis for estimated nucleated cell counts. TCRdb's copy holds only in-frame clones and misses some; the assay was immunoSEQ multiplex PCR. That table is the source of V, J and clone size, and D and trimming were worked out from the DNA. The table has 65,000 to 100,000 clones, roughly 80% seen once; the top ten hold less than 20%. This TCR came from a woman aged 80 or over with acute or convalescent COVID-19. Source material: peripheral blood.

The CDR3 region has the DNA TGCGCCAGCAGCCAAAGACAGGGGACTGAAGCTTTCTTT. This translates into CASSQRQGTEAFF. This chain links TRBV5-1 with TRBJ1-1; 8 bases align to TRBD1. V dropped 4 bases and J dropped 5; count of bases not matched to a gene: 4. CDR3 length: 13 amino acids. Germline CDR1 SGHRS, CDR2 YFSETQ. Complete variable domain (other parts from reference TRBV5-1 and TRBJ1-1): KAGVTQTPRYLIKTRGQQVTLSCSPISGHRSVSWYQQTPGQGLQFLFEYFSETQRNKGNFPGRFSGRQFSNSRSEMNVSTLELGDSALYLCASSQRQGTEAFFGQGTRLTVV.